The clone carrying this TCR beta chain has at least ten counts. Its antigen remains unknown. The CDR3 covers 13 residues. V was pared by 8 bases and J by 4 bases, with 11 bases of the junction left unmatched. Germline V lookup: CDR1 DFQATT, CDR2 SNEGSKA (reference sequence). This entry is derived from a study of T-cell reconstitution after alpha-beta-depleted transplantation in children. Library preparation (for TCRbeta) was performed with unique molecular identifiers. Each CDR3 protein is one row after TCRdb ran MiXCR on the PCR reads. The sample carries several thousand distinct CDR3 sequences, around 5% recorded once. Study outcomes and limitations: In patients about two months after transplant, alpha-beta T cells reportedly arose from several hundred expanded graft clones. The study traced high day-60 TCRbeta diversity in some patients to surviving recipient T cells and thymic progenitors. Most T-cell counts and diversity one year after the transplant came from T cells that were newly produced.

The sequence came from a child younger than two who had a stem cell transplant for acute myeloid leukemia, so the T cells may come from the graft donor. The sequences come from PBMCs, mostly from graft donor cells, collected 180 days after TCRalphabeta/CD19-depleted stem cell transplant. The rearrangement uses TRBV20-1 and TRBJ2-7, with 7 bases aligning to TRBD1. The CDR3 loop is CSPRSGTDYEQYF. DNA for the CDR3: TGCAGTCCCCGGTCGGGGACAGATTACGAGCAGTACTTC.